Presented here are 31 T cell receptor beta chains from one specimen sequenced in a study of regulatory T cells in long-lasting Graves disease. The time point: newly diagnosed GD, antithyroid drugs for less than 3 months. PBMC-derived RNA was used for the TCR library. Construction of TCR beta libraries relied on iRepertoire HTBI primers and on Arm-PCR targeting CDR3 regions. TCRdb called the multiplex PCR reads again in MiXCR, with one record for every CDR3 protein. The top ten clones hold approximately 15% of a sample with some 250,000 distinct CDR3 sequences, about 20% of them seen once. Another study also made use of these data, one on T cells in Graves' hyperthyroidism and ophthalmopathy.

The sequenced sample was peripheral blood mononuclear cells (PBMCs), obtained at new diagnosis, from a patient treated with antithyroid drugs. These receptors were collected from a woman aged 25 to 39 with Graves disease.

This clonotype appeared a single time. V gene TRBV12-3 or TRBV12-4 combines with J gene TRBJ1-2; 12 nucleotides match TRBD1. V was clipped by 5 bases and J by 4 bases; unmatched bases: 14. This CDR3 region has 18 residues. CDR3: CASSLAGTGGGYSYGYTF. CDR3 bases: TGTGCCAGCAGTCTGGCGGGGACAGGGGGCGGGTATAGCTATGGCTACACCTTC.

This clonotype was counted ten times or more. The chain carries TRBV18 and TRBJ1-1; D unresolved. V was cut by 2 bases and J by 2 bases, with 3 bases left in between. This CDR3 region has 12 residues. Germline V gene sequence: CDR1 KGHSH, CDR2 LQKENI. The CDR3 nucleotides are TGTGCCAGCTCACCATACAACACTGAAGCTTTCTTT. Translated: CASSPYNTEAFF.

This clonotype has ten or more counts. This chain connects TRBV14 to TRBJ1-1; TRBD1 matches at 8 bases. J gave up 0 bases and V 6 bases, and 6 bases lay outside the gene matches. The CDR3 consists of 15 residues. CDR1 and CDR2 from the germline V gene are SGHDN and FVKESK. For the CDR3, the DNA is TGTGCCAGCAGGGGGACAGGCCGCATGAACACTGAAGCTTTCTTT. This codes for CASRGTGRMNTEAFF.

At least ten counts were recorded for this clonotype. This chain links TRBV7-9 with TRBJ1-2; TRBD1 aligns across 7 bases. V lost 5 bases and J lost 7; bases outside the gene matches: 13. The CDR3 consists of 15 residues. Germline V gene data show CDR1 as SEHNR and CDR2 as FQNEAQ (reference sequence). CDR3 sequence: CASSTTPEGQVGYTF. DNA of the CDR3: TGTGCCAGCAGCACAACCCCCGAAGGACAGGTTGGCTACACCTTC.

This clonotype occurred many times. The J gene is TRBJ2-3, the V gene TRBV20-1, with 11 positions matching TRBD1. Looked up from germline, CDR1 is DFQATT and CDR2 is SNEGSKA (reference sequence). Trimming cost V 3 bases and J 3 bases; bases outside gene matches: 2. The CDR3 is 14 residues long. CDR3 nucleotides: TGCAGTGCTAGGGACAGGGGGCGGACAGATACGCAGTATTTT. Amino acid sequence: CSARDRGRTDTQYF.

This clonotype was counted at least ten times. This rearrangement joins TRBV4-1 to TRBJ1-1, with unresolved D. Trimming removed 3 bases from V and 2 bases from J, with 13 bases in between. Germline values: CDR1 MGHRA, CDR2 YSYEKL. The CDR3 spans 15 residues. CDR3 in amino acids: CASSHPMSRNTEAFF. CDR3 DNA sequence: TGCGCCAGCAGCCATCCCATGTCGAGAAACACTGAAGCTTTCTTT.

Ten or more counts support this clonotype. The V and J genes are TRBV11-2 and TRBJ1-1; D is uncertain. V lost 1 base, J lost 7 bases, and 16 bases lay in between. The V gene's germline CDR1 is SGHAT and CDR2 FQNNGV. CDR3 length equals 15 residues. The CDR3 spells CASSLGLGWENEAFF. The CDR3 DNA is TGTGCCAGCAGCTTAGGGCTTGGGTGGGAGAATGAAGCTTTCTTT.

Many counts were recorded for this clonotype. The J gene is TRBJ2-3, the V gene TRBV2; D is unclear. The V and J ends lost 4 bases and 1 base respectively, with 12 bases between them. Germline-derived CDR1 and CDR2 are SNHLY and FYNNEI. The CDR3 consists of 15 residues. CDR3 in DNA: TGTGCCAGCAGTGCAGAGAACTCGGGCACAGATACGCAGTATTTT. It specifies CASSAENSGTDTQYF.

This clonotype was seen only once. This likely traces to a read error, being one base from a far larger clone. The J gene is TRBJ2-5, the V gene TRBV11-2; perhaps D is TRBD1 or TRBD2 (6 bases each). Trimming took 7 bases from V and 5 from J, leaving 17 bases between them. The CDR3 sequence is 14 residues long. Germline CDR1 is SGHAT and CDR2 is FQNNGV. CDR3 bases: TGTGCCAGCACCCAGGGGAGGCTCAGGGAGACCCAGTACTTC. It translates to CASTQGRLRETQYF.

This clonotype was counted at least ten times. This chain uses TRBV5-1 with TRBJ2-1, with 7 bases identical to TRBD1. The J segment lost 3 bases and the V segment lost 4 bases, leaving 4 bases of the junction unmatched. Germline V lookup: CDR1 SGHRS, CDR2 YFSETQ. The CDR3 runs 14 residues. CDR3 DNA sequence: TGCGCCAGCAGCGGGCGACAGGGCTACAATGAGCAGTTCTTC. This sequence encodes CASSGRQGYNEQFF.

In this sample, this clonotype turned up many times. V usage is TRBV20-1 and J usage is TRBJ1-2; D is uncertain. The V and J ends lost 6 bases and 0 bases respectively, with 11 bases between them. This CDR3 contains 13 residues. Per germline, CDR1 DFQATT and CDR2 SNEGSKA (reference sequence). CDR3 residues: CSAPPGTNYGYTF. CDR3 nucleotides: TGCAGTGCCCCACCGGGGACTAACTATGGCTACACCTTC.

In this sample, this clonotype turned up many times. The gene calls are TRBV5-1 and TRBJ2-1, with 7 bases that match TRBD1. V was pared by 4 bases and J by 8 bases, with 6 bases of the junction left unmatched. CDR3 size: 13 residues. In germline, CDR1 is SGHRS, CDR2 YFSETQ. CDR3 amino acids: CASSIKTGHEQFF. CDR3 coding DNA: TGCGCCAGCAGCATCAAGACAGGGCATGAGCAGTTCTTC.

This clonotype was counted ten times or more. The V call is TRBV7-6, the J call TRBJ1-1, with D possibly being TRBD1 (5 bases). Germline CDR1 reads SGHVS; CDR2 reads FNYEAQ. The CDR3 contains 13 residues. V lost 5 bases and J 2 bases, leaving 9 bases between the germline ends. The CDR3 DNA is TGTGCCAGCAGCCGACAGAGAAACACTGAAGCTTTCTTT. Translation gives CASSRQRNTEAFF.

This clonotype was observed at least ten times. The chain uses TRBV15 and TRBJ2-3, with D perhaps matching TRBD1 (6 bases). Germline V gives CDR1 LNHNV, CDR2 YYDKDF (reference sequence). V was cut by 0 bases and J by 1 base, with 11 bases left in between. This CDR3 is 16 amino acids long. Here the CDR3 reads CATSRDLPGGTDTQYF. As DNA, the CDR3 is TGTGCCACCAGCAGAGATTTGCCAGGGGGCACAGATACGCAGTATTTT.

In this sample, this clonotype turned up many times. The chain links TRBV20-1 to TRBJ2-3; TRBD1 is a possible D gene (5 bases). The CDR3 extends over 13 amino acids. Looked up from germline, CDR1 is DFQATT and CDR2 is SNEGSKA (reference sequence). V lost 5 bases, J lost 1 base, and 10 bases lay in between. The CDR3 reads CSARVGRTDTQYF. The CDR3 nucleotides read TGCAGTGCTCGTGTGGGGCGCACAGATACGCAGTATTTT.

V is TRBV19 and J is TRBJ1-6, with 8 bases that match TRBD1. CDR1 is LNHDA and CDR2 is SQIVND in the germline V gene (reference sequence). The CDR3 totals 15 residues. The V gene end was trimmed by 3 bases and the J gene end by 8 bases; junction bases not matched to a gene: 6. The CDR3 reads CASSISGQGHSPLHF. CDR3 nucleotides: TGTGCCAGTAGTATTTCAGGACAGGGCCATTCACCCCTCCACTTT.

This clonotype showed up many times. The chain joins TRBV20-1 to TRBJ2-2; no clear D. This CDR3 has 13 amino acids. Germline lookup yields CDR1 DFQATT and CDR2 SNEGSKA (reference sequence). V lost 7 bases and J 5 bases, leaving 14 bases between the germline ends. The CDR3 sequence: CSVPDAFTGELFF. The CDR3 bases are TGCAGTGTGCCGGACGCCTTTACCGGGGAGCTGTTTTTT.

This clonotype was observed many times. The chain recombines TRBV2 with TRBJ1-3; TRBD1 might be the D (5 bases). V was cut by 8 bases and J by 8 bases, with 16 bases left in between. This CDR3 spans 13 amino acids. CDR1 is SNHLY, CDR2 FYNNEI, per germline. CDR3 in DNA: TGTGCCAGCCTCCGGGACCTAGAATACACCATATATTTT. It translates to CASLRDLEYTIYF.

This clonotype was detected ten times or more. CDR3 protein: CASISQHYATFISNYGYTF. CDR3 nucleotides: TGTGCCAGCATTTCGCAGCATTATGCGACCTTCATTTCTAACTATGGCTACACCTTC. The V and J genes are TRBV6-1 and TRBJ1-2; D call uncertain. The CDR3 is 19 amino acids. In germline, CDR1 is MNHNS, CDR2 SASEGT. V lost 7 bases to trimming and J lost 0 bases, with 27 bases between them.

This clonotype was found many times. The chain recombines TRBV2 with TRBJ1-2; D gene unclear. Trimming cost V 6 bases and J 4 bases, with 12 bases left between them. The CDR3 spans 13 residues. CDR1 is SNHLY and CDR2 is FYNNEI in the germline V gene. This CDR3 is CASRSDGPYGYTF. The CDR3 DNA reads as TGTGCCAGCAGGAGCGACGGCCCCTATGGCTACACCTTC. Complete variable domain (other parts from reference TRBV2 and TRBJ1-2): EPEVTQTPSHQVTQMGQEVILRCVPISNHLYFYWYRQILGQKVEFLVSFYNNEISEKSEIFDDQFSVERPDGSNFTLKIRSTKLEDSAMYFCASRSDGPYGYTFGSGTRLTVV.

With respect to this clonotype: The DNA is omitted, as the CDR3 cannot be located on it reliably, and the CDR3 follows TCRdb's listing. The CDR3 protein is CSARAILRLYGYTFGSGTNQPQHF. The chain combines TRBV20-1 with TRBJ1-5; TRBD1 reflects the table's D call only, with no check against the DNA. Germline-derived CDR1 and CDR2 are DFQATT and SNEGSKA (reference sequence). With termini counted, the CDR3 has 24 amino acids.

This clonotype was observed many times. The rearrangement joins TRBV2 to TRBJ1-4, with TRBD1 identical over 8 bases. Per germline, CDR1 SNHLY and CDR2 FYNNEI. The CDR3 loop spans 13 amino acids. V lost 7 bases, J lost 5 bases, and 3 bases stayed unmatched. Here the CDR3 reads CASMDRENEKLFF. The CDR3 nucleotides read TGTGCCAGCATGGACAGGGAAAATGAAAAACTGTTTTTT.

The chain joins TRBV7-3 to TRBJ1-5; D might be TRBD1 (6 bases). Looked up from germline, CDR1 is SGHTA and CDR2 is FQGTGA. Deletions cut 5 bases from V and 6 bases from J, with 17 bases between. The CDR3 has 15 amino acids. The CDR3 DNA sequence: TGTGCCAGCAGCCAAGAGTTACAGGGAGGTCAGCCCCAGCATTTT. Protein sequence: CASSQELQGGQPQHF.

The chain employs TRBV12-3 or TRBV12-4 and TRBJ1-1; D unresolved. Trimming removed 2 bases at V and 10 bases at J, with 8 bases between. The CDR3 sequence is 11 residues long. CDR3 in DNA: TGTGCCAGCAGTTTAACACAGTTAGCTTTCTTT. It is translated as CASSLTQLAFF.

This clonotype has at least ten counts. V gene TRBV7-6 combines with J gene TRBJ2-1; a possible D gene is TRBD2 (7 bases). This CDR3 has 17 amino acids. V lost 3 bases, J lost 5 bases, and 20 bases lay in between. From germline, CDR1 is SGHVS and CDR2 FNYEAQ. CDR3: CASSFPLRGRLDNEQFF. The DNA of the CDR3 is TGTGCCAGCAGCTTTCCCCTGCGGGGGCGCTTAGACAATGAGCAGTTCTTC.

This clonotype was seen many times. V usage is TRBV6-2 or TRBV6-3 and J usage is TRBJ1-1; 11 bases align to TRBD1. V trimming: 0 bases; J trimming: 3 bases; junction bases outside the gene matches: 6. Per germline, CDR1 MNHEY and CDR2 SVGEGT. The CDR3 has 17 residues. CDR3 protein: CASSYSRTGGADTEAFF. In nucleotides, the CDR3 is TGTGCCAGCAGTTACTCGCGGACAGGGGGCGCCGACACTGAAGCTTTCTTT.

This clonotype was observed a few times. V and J are TRBV2 and TRBJ1-5; the match to TRBD1 covers 8 bases. The assigned J gene may be wrong: the sequence end matches TRBJ2-3 better. The CDR3 is 13 residues long. The germline V gene has CDR1 SNHLY and CDR2 FYNNEI. The CDR3 sequence: CASSKGQGQPQYF. CDR3 DNA sequence: TGTGCCAGCAGCAAAGGACAGGGACAGCCCCAGTATTTT.

This clonotype was recorded a few times. V is TRBV7-9 and J is TRBJ2-7; D unclear. Trimming removed 5 bases at V and 0 bases at J, with 11 bases between. This CDR3 contains 14 residues. Per germline, CDR1 SEHNR and CDR2 FQNEAQ (reference sequence). The CDR3 reads CASSPDTNSYEQYF. Written as DNA, the CDR3 is TGTGCCAGCAGCCCCGACACCAACTCCTACGAGCAGTACTTC.

This clonotype has at least ten counts. This chain links TRBV5-1 with TRBJ2-1; tentatively, D is TRBD1 or TRBD2 (5 bases each). The germline V gene encodes CDR1 SGHRS and CDR2 YFSETQ. Trimming took off 4 bases at V and 8 bases at J, with 13 bases between the two ends. The CDR3 runs 13 residues. CDR3 in amino acids: CASSRELGDEQFF. DNA of the CDR3: TGCGCCAGCAGCCGGGAATTAGGGGATGAGCAGTTCTTC.

This clonotype has a count of ten or more. CDR3 in amino acids: CASTAAWGQYNEQFF. The CDR3 region has the DNA TGTGCCAGCACTGCAGCGTGGGGGCAATACAATGAGCAGTTCTTC. J is TRBJ2-1 and V is TRBV6-1, with D possibly matching TRBD1 (6 bases). This CDR3 contains 15 residues. CDR1 and CDR2 (germline): MNHNS, SASEGT. Trimming took off 7 bases at V and 4 bases at J, with 17 bases between the two ends.

This clonotype was picked up many times. V and J are TRBV5-4 and TRBJ1-2; 8 bases fit TRBD1. The ends lost 0 bases at V and 5 bases at J; junction bases unmatched: 9. Per germline, CDR1 SGHNT and CDR2 YYREEE (reference sequence). This CDR3 spans 16 amino acids. CDR3 sequence (DNA): TGTGCCAGCAGCTTGGCCTCGCCCAGGACAGGGTATGGCTACACCTTC. It yields the protein CASSLASPRTGYGYTF.